One sample yielded the 2 T cell receptor beta chains listed below, sequenced in a study of cytomegalovirus exposure and HLA in healthy donors. Amplification used 60 Vbeta primers and 13 Jbeta primers. Profiled with immunoSEQ multiplex PCR; TCRdb holds only in-frame clones, not every one. This sample's table reports about 48,000 clones. Sequenced: PBMCs. These receptors originate from a male donor in good health and CMV-seropositive.

The V call is TRBV7-3, the J call TRBJ2-5, with D perhaps matching TRBD2 (5 bases). Germline CDR1 and CDR2: SGHTA and FQGTGA. The CDR3 has 14 amino acids. V lost 3 bases and J 7 bases, leaving 15 bases between the germline ends. DNA of the CDR3: TGTGCCAGCAGCTTTCGCCCCAACGGAGGGACCCAGTACTTC. Amino acids: CASSFRPNGGTQYF.

V and J are TRBV2 and TRBJ1-6, with 10 bases identical to TRBD1. The germline CDR1 and CDR2 sequences are SNHLY and FYNNEI. V was pared by 7 bases and J by 10 bases, with 7 bases of the junction left unmatched. This CDR3 has 14 residues. CDR3 residues: CASTGTGERSPLHF. The DNA for the CDR3 is TGTGCCAGCACCGGGACAGGGGAACGATCACCCCTCCACTTT.